This T cell receptor (beta chain) is drawn from a study of memory CD4+ T cells and cytomegalovirus serostatus (dated by TCRdb to about 2019). The study in broad terms: The roughly 35 healthy Belgian adults in the cohort included 9 who were CMV seropositive and approximately 25 who were CMV seronegative. The study sequenced CD4+ memory TCRbeta repertoires of a Belgian cohort with known cytomegalovirus serostatus to replicate a published TCR-based CMV serostatus classifier.

In this sample, this clone turned up once. The clone's antigen remains unknown. The record has no base qualities; no much larger clone is one base away. A FACSAria II was used to sort memory CD4+ T cells, defined as single viable CD3+CD4+CD8-CD45RO+ cells. CMV serostatus was assessed using a Roche Elecsys assay, by which serum IgG against CMV pp150, pp28, p38 and p52 was detected. After thawing, total CD4+ T cells were enriched by positive selection with CD4 magnetic microbeads. The samples came from a separate study whose specific focus was interrogating the CD4+ T cell memory repertoire. Peripheral blood mononuclear cells were isolated and cryopreserved following standard operating procedures; serum was stored at -80 °C. The staining relied on CD3-PerCP (BW264/56), CD4-APC (RPA-T4), CD45RO-PE (UCHT1) and CD8-Pacific Orange (3B5) antibodies, and Sytox blue was used to exclude non-viable cells. Genomic DNA was extracted from sorted cells with the Quick-DNA Microprep Kit. Amplification of TCRbeta DNA was done with the immunoSEQ hsTCRbeta kit, following the protocol from the manufacturer. TCRbeta libraries were sequenced on an Illumina MiSeq instrument. The authors processed their data as follows. After out-of-frame sequences were removed, 2 million to 2.5 million distinct TCRbeta sequences remained, averaging roughly 67,000 per individual. Each individual was scored by the count of 150 to 200 previously reported CMV-associated TCRbeta sequences and the total productive distinct TCRbeta count. A beta-binomial model was reimplemented in Python, and random forests from scikit-learn, run with default parameters, were trained on data from the US cohort. Classifier performance on the Belgian cohort was summarized as median AUC with percentile confidence intervals calculated over 10,000 bootstrap iterations. This is the immuneACCESS table as TCRdb keeps it, with only in-frame sequences that have V and J called. A part of the clones is gone; compared with another copy, unresolved V genes explain less than half, and the rest is unexplained. V, J and clone size derive from that table, while D and trimming were established from the DNA sequence. This sample is represented by tens of thousands of clones; 65% to 85% of them were singletons. The top ten hold around 0.6% of the sample.

Trimming at the junction amounts to 5 bases on V and 0 bases on J, and the germline ends lie 9 bases apart. The CDR3, cysteine through phenylalanine, is 14 amino acids long. Just the 42-base CDR3 DNA is kept, in frame starting at base 1. The germline V gene encodes CDR1 LGHNA and CDR2 YSLEER. The study at large found these results: Of 164 previously reported CMV-associated TCRbeta sequences, approximately 70 appeared in the CD4+ memory repertoires, each in one to five individuals. For CMV serostatus prediction, a median bootstrapped AUC of about 0.95 was reached with the original framework, and a median bootstrapped AUC of about 0.91 was reached with a US-trained random forest. Only CD4+CD45RO+ memory cells were sequenced, unlike the original study, which covered naive and memory CD4+ and CD8+ populations. Results were interpreted as suggesting that the CMV-associated TCR signature is largely present in the CD4+ memory repertoire. A median bootstrapped AUC of around 0.94 with a 95% CI of 0.76-1.00 was achieved on the Belgian cohort by the original-framework classifier.

Sequenced sample: memory CD4+ T cells from blood. This TCR was sampled from an adult in good health and CMV-seronegative. The chain employs TRBV4-3 and TRBJ2-3; 7 matching bases give a weak D call of TRBD2. The CDR3 here reads CASSSGGSTDTQYF. The nucleotides read TGCGCCAGCAGCTCGGGGGGCAGCACAGATACGCAGTATTTT.